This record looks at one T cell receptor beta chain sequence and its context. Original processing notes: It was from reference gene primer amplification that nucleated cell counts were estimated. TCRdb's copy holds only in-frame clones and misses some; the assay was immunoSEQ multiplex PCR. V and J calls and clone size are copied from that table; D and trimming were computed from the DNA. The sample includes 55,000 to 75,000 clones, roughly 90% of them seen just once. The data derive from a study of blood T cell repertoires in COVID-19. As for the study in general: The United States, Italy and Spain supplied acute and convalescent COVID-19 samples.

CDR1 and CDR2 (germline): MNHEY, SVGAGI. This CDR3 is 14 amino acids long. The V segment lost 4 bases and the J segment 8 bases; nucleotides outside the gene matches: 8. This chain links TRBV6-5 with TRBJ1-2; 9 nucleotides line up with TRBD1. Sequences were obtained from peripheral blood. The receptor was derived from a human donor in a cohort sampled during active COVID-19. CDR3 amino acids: CASSFSGQGSGYTF. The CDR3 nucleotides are TGTGCCAGCAGTTTTTCAGGACAGGGGAGCGGCTACACCTTC.